This passage covers 5 T cell receptor beta chains from one sample sequenced in a study of radiotherapy plus CTLA-4 blockade in lung cancer. Some clones are missing from TCRdb's copy, which holds only in-frame ones; the method was immunoSEQ multiplex PCR. The sample yields more than 75,000 clones, about four fifths seen once. Sequences were derived from peripheral blood, sampled from a patient treated with radiotherapy plus ipilimumab. The origin of the receptors is a human donor with non-small cell lung cancer who had a partial response to radiotherapy plus ipilimumab. Some clones in this sample may be carry-over from other donors' samples.

This rearrangement joins TRBV6-1 to TRBJ1-1; 8 nucleotides line up with TRBD1. The germline gives CDR1 MNHNS, CDR2 SASEGT. The junction had 6 bases not matched to a gene; V was cut back by 7 bases and J by 5 bases. This CDR3 is 13 amino acids long. The DNA of the CDR3 is TGTGCCAGCACAGGACAGGGAGGGACTGAAGCTTTCTTT. Protein product: CASTGQGGTEAFF.

This clone has a single count. The V call is TRBV28, the J call TRBJ1-2, with 7 nucleotides matching TRBD1. CDR1 and CDR2 from the germline V gene are MDHEN and SYDVKM. With V trimmed by 5 bases and J by 7 bases, 4 bases remained unmatched. This CDR3 region has 12 residues. CDR3 region: CASSADRVGYTF. CDR3 DNA sequence: TGTGCCAGCAGTGCAGACAGGGTTGGCTACACCTTC.

The chain carries TRBV4-2 and TRBJ2-2, with a weak D call TRBD1 (7 bases). There are 15 residues in the CDR3. V lost 4 bases to trimming and J lost 2 bases, with 11 bases between them. Germline CDR1 reads LGHNA; CDR2 reads YNFKEQ. This chain's CDR3 is CASSPQGGNTGELFF. In nucleotides, the CDR3 is TGTGCCAGCAGCCCGCAGGGGGGAAACACCGGGGAGCTGTTTTTT.

This clone was seen a handful of times. The chain couples TRBV2 to TRBJ2-7; the D is unclear. From germline, CDR1 is SNHLY and CDR2 FYNNEI. The V gene lost 1 base and the J gene lost 7 bases, with 11 bases spanning the gap. The CDR3 is made up of 13 amino acids. As DNA, the CDR3 is TGTGCCAGCAGTGAAGGGTTGCCTAGTGAGCAGTACTTC. Its protein product is CASSEGLPSEQYF.

V usage is TRBV2 and J usage is TRBJ2-7, with TRBD2 identical over 8 bases. This CDR3 is built from 15 residues. The germline V gene has CDR1 SNHLY and CDR2 FYNNEI. Losses at the gene ends were 5 bases for V and 3 bases for J; bases not matched to a gene: 9. The CDR3 loop is CASSFSGTSNYEQYF. The DNA for the CDR3 is TGTGCCAGCAGTTTCTCCGGGACTAGTAACTACGAGCAGTACTTC.